Presented here are 20 T cell receptor beta chains from one specimen sequenced in a study of technical replicates of blood from several donors. The assay was immunoSEQ multiplex PCR, and TCRdb's table has in-frame clones only and misses some. Of approximately 66,000 clones listed, roughly 90% are singletons. Sequencing was done on a sample of PBMCs. Receptors originate from a human donor in good health. Some clones in this sample may be carry-over from other donors' samples.

This rearrangement joins TRBV7-8 to TRBJ1-2; D perhaps matches TRBD1 (6 bases). CDR3 length: 12 residues. Germline CDR1 and CDR2: SGHVS and FQNEAQ. V lost 3 bases, J lost 8 bases, and 10 bases lay in between. CDR3: CASSLDRVGYTF. As DNA, the CDR3 is TGTGCCAGCAGCTTGGACAGAGTCGGCTACACCTTC.

The V call is TRBV5-1, the J call TRBJ2-3; TRBD2 matches 13 bases. After removal of 6 bases from V and 5 bases from J, the junction contained 12 bases not matched to a gene. The CDR3 is 17 residues long. CDR1 is SGHRS and CDR2 is YFSETQ in the germline V gene. The CDR3 region is CASTRTSGRASGDTQYF. The CDR3 region has the DNA TGCGCCAGCACCAGGACTAGCGGGAGAGCCAGTGGAGATACGCAGTATTTT.

This clone came up once. The V call is TRBV9, the J call TRBJ2-1, with D tentatively TRBD2 (6 bases). V gave up 4 bases and J gave up 3 bases, with 17 bases separating them. The CDR3 sequence is 16 residues long. Germline-derived CDR1 and CDR2 are SGDLS and YYNGEE. The CDR3 is CASSPRGTYYYNEQFF. The CDR3 bases are TGTGCCAGCAGCCCACGCGGGACTTATTACTACAATGAGCAGTTCTTC.

The chain carries TRBV7-9 and TRBJ1-1, with D possibly being TRBD1 (5 bases). This CDR3 contains 15 residues. Trimming pared 5 bases from V and 1 base from J, leaving 14 bases between. Germline loops: CDR1 SEHNR, CDR2 FQNEAQ (reference sequence). The CDR3 DNA sequence: TGTGCCAGCAGCCCTCCCTGGACAAGGAACACTGAAGCTTTCTTT. It codes for CASSPPWTRNTEAFF.

The rearrangement links TRBV5-1 to TRBJ1-4, with D tentatively TRBD1 (5 bases). The CDR3 covers 16 residues. Trimming shortened V by 3 bases and J by 0 bases, and 12 bases separated the two germline ends. CDR1 is SGHRS, CDR2 YFSETQ, per germline. The CDR3: CASSWGDATTNEKLFF. The CDR3 DNA reads as TGCGCCAGCAGCTGGGGGGACGCTACAACTAATGAAAAACTGTTTTTT.

J is TRBJ2-7 and V is TRBV15, with D perhaps matching TRBD2 (5 bases). The CDR3 length is 13 residues. Germline loops: CDR1 LNHNV, CDR2 YYDKDF (reference sequence). V lost 7 bases, J lost 3 bases, and 13 bases lay in between. The CDR3 nucleotides are TGTGCCACCAAAGGCGAGGGAAGCTACGAGCAGTACTTC. Amino acids: CATKGEGSYEQYF.

This chain uses TRBV9 with TRBJ2-7; perhaps TRBD1 as D (6 bases). Germline CDR1 and CDR2: SGDLS and YYNGEE. The CDR3 totals 15 residues. With 2 bases removed from V and 2 bases from J, the gap between germline ends came to 14 bases. CDR3 loop: CASSVSSRGTYEQYF. Written as DNA, the CDR3 is TGTGCCAGCAGCGTCAGTTCCAGGGGAACCTACGAGCAGTACTTC.

The chain joins TRBV7-2 to TRBJ1-3; D is undetermined. The CDR3 is 13 residues long. The V end lost 8 bases, the J end lost 9 bases, and 17 bases lay between the germline ends. CDR1 and CDR2 (germline): SGHTA, FQGNSA. DNA for the CDR3: TGTGCCAGCTTATATCTTGAGCGCGGCACCATATATTTT. Translation: CASLYLERGTIYF.

CDR3 DNA: TGTGCCAGCAGCCTTTCCTCTAGCACCGGGGAGCTGTTTTTT. It translates to CASSLSSSTGELFF. V is TRBV7-3 and J is TRBJ2-2; unclear D gene. CDR1 and CDR2 from the germline V gene are SGHTA and FQGTGA. V was cut by 5 bases and J by 4 bases, with 11 bases left in between. This CDR3 has 14 residues. The full variable domain, its missing parts supplied by reference TRBV7-3 and TRBJ2-2, is GAGVSQTPSNKVTEKGKYVELRCDPISGHTALYWYRQSLGQGPEFLIYFQGTGAADDSGLPNDRFFAVRPEGSVSTLKIQRTERGDSAVYLCASSLSSSTGELFFGEGSRLTVL.

The J gene is TRBJ2-3, the V gene TRBV11-3; D might be TRBD1 (6 bases). The CDR3 is 14 amino acids. Trimming cost V 0 bases and J 5 bases, with 9 bases left between them. Germline CDR1 SGHNT, CDR2 YENEEA. The CDR3 spells CASSLEGGLDTQYF. The CDR3 region has the DNA TGTGCCAGCAGCTTAGAAGGGGGTTTAGATACGCAGTATTTT. The full variable domain, completed using reference TRBV11-3 and TRBJ2-3, is EAGVVQSPRYKIIEKKQPVAFWCNPISGHNTLYWYLQNLGQGPELLIRYENEEAVDDSQLPKDRFSAERLKGVDSTLKIQPAELGDSAVYLCASSLEGGLDTQYFGPGTRLTVL.

The chain links TRBV18 to TRBJ1-1; the match to TRBD1 covers 9 bases. The CDR3 covers 14 residues. Germline V gives CDR1 KGHSH, CDR2 LQKENI. The junction had 3 bases not matched to a gene; V was cut back by 6 bases and J by 1 base. The CDR3 DNA follows: TGTGCCAGCTCCTGGGACAGGGCGAACACTGAAGCTTTCTTT. Its translation is CASSWDRANTEAFF.

The chain recombines TRBV15 with TRBJ2-7, with 9 nucleotides matching TRBD1. The CDR3 extends over 16 amino acids. Germline loops: CDR1 LNHNV, CDR2 YYDKDF (reference sequence). V shed 3 bases and J 6 bases; nucleotides not matched to a gene: 12. CDR3 sequence (DNA): TGTGCCACCAGCAGGGATACAGGGGGCATAGCGATCGAGCAGTACTTC. Amino acid sequence: CATSRDTGGIAIEQYF.

The chain joins TRBV4-3 to TRBJ2-1; TRBD2 matches at 11 bases. The V gene end was trimmed by 1 base and the J gene end by 4 bases; junction bases not matched to a gene: 6. The CDR3 spans 17 residues. Germline CDR1 and CDR2: LGHNA and YSLEER. The CDR3 sequence is CASSQGAGTSGYNEQFF. In DNA form, the CDR3 reads TGCGCCAGCAGCCAAGGGGCCGGGACTAGCGGTTACAATGAGCAGTTCTTC.

V is TRBV5-6 and J is TRBJ2-1, with a possible D match to TRBD2 (5 bases). The CDR3 length is 16 residues. Germline V lookup: CDR1 SGHDT, CDR2 YYEEEE. Trimming cost V 0 bases and J 0 bases, with 10 bases left between them. CDR3 residues: CASSLVGASSYNEQFF. The CDR3 DNA is TGTGCCAGCAGCTTGGTGGGAGCGAGCTCCTACAATGAGCAGTTCTTC.

The rearrangement joins TRBV4-3 to TRBJ1-3, with D maybe TRBD1 (5 bases). V was trimmed by 3 bases and J by 3 bases, leaving 9 bases between them. CDR3 length: 14 amino acids. Germline V CDR1 and CDR2: LGHNA, YSLEER. The CDR3 DNA reads as TGCGCCAGCAGCCAGGCAGGGCTTGGAAACACCATATATTTT. Its protein is CASSQAGLGNTIYF.

The J gene is TRBJ2-1, the V gene TRBV7-2; 12 nucleotides agree with TRBD2. Germline V gene lookup returns CDR1 SGHTA and CDR2 FQGNSA. The length of the CDR3 is 15 residues. V lost 6 bases to trimming and J lost 8 bases; unmatched junction nucleotides: 8. For the CDR3, the DNA is TGTGCCAGCAGACCGACTAGCGGGGGTTCATATGAGCAGTTCTTC. Residues: CASRPTSGGSYEQFF.

The J gene is TRBJ2-7, the V gene TRBV6-1; possibly TRBD1 for D (6 bases). The CDR3 runs 14 residues. V gave up 4 bases and J gave up 7 bases, with 17 bases separating them. Germline loops: CDR1 MNHNS, CDR2 SASEGT. CDR3 residues: CASSAFSGQGEQYF. The CDR3, as DNA: TGTGCCAGCAGTGCCTTTTCGGGACAAGGAGAGCAGTACTTC.

This chain connects TRBV20-1 to TRBJ1-2; D ambiguous. The V gene's germline CDR1 is DFQATT and CDR2 SNEGSKA (reference sequence). The CDR3 has 11 residues. Trimming took off 0 bases at V and 7 bases at J, with 6 bases between the two ends. The CDR3 coding sequence is TGCAGTGCTAGAGAGTCGAGTGGCTACACCTTC. It yields the protein CSARESSGYTF.

The chain joins TRBV6-5 to TRBJ1-1, with D possibly matching TRBD1 (6 bases). The V end lost 6 bases, the J end lost 4 bases, and 15 bases lay between the germline ends. The CDR3 loop spans 14 amino acids. Per germline, CDR1 MNHEY and CDR2 SVGAGI. The CDR3 nucleotides are TGTGCCAGCAGCCAAGGACAGAAGACCACTGAAGCTTTCTTT. Protein product: CASSQGQKTTEAFF.

The chain carries TRBV21-1 and TRBJ2-5; TRBD2, the table's D call, was not compared with the DNA. TRBV21-1 is termed a pseudogene. The CDR3 loop spans 18 amino acids. CDR3 region: CASSKARRGWGGEETQYF. CDR3 nucleotide sequence: TGTGCCAGCAGCAAAGCTCGTAGGGGGTGGGGAGGGGAAGAGACCCAGTACTTC.